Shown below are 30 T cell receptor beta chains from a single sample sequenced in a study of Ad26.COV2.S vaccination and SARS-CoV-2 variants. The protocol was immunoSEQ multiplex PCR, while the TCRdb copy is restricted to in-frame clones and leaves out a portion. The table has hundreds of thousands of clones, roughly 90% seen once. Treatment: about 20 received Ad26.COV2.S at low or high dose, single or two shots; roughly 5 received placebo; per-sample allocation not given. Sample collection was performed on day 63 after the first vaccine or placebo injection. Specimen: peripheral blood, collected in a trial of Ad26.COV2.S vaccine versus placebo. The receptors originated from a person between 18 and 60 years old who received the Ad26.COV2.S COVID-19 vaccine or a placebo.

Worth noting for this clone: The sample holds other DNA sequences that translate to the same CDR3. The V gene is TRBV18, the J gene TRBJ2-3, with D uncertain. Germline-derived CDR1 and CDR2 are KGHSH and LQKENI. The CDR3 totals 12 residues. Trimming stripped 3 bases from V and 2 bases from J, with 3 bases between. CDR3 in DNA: TGTGCCAGCTCACCCGACACAGATACGCAGTATTTT. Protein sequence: CASSPDTDTQYF.

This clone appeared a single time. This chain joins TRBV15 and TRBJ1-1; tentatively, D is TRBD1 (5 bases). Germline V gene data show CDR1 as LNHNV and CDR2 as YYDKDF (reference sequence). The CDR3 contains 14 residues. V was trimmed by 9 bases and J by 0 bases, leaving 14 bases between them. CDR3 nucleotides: TGTGCCACAACCAGAGGAGGGGTGAACACTGAAGCTTTCTTT. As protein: CATTRGGVNTEAFF.

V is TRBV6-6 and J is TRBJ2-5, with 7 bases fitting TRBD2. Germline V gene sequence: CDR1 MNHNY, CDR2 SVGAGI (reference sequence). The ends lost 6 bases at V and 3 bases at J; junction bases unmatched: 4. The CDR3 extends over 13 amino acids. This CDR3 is CASRKTSEETQYF. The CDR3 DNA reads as TGTGCCAGCAGGAAAACTAGCGAAGAGACCCAGTACTTC.

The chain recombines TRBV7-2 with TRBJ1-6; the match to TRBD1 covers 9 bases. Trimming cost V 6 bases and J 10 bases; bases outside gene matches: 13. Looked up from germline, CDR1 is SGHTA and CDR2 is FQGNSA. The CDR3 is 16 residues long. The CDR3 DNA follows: TGTGCCAGCAGTCCGGGACAGGGACGGAAAAACTCACCCCTCCACTTT. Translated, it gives CASSPGQGRKNSPLHF.

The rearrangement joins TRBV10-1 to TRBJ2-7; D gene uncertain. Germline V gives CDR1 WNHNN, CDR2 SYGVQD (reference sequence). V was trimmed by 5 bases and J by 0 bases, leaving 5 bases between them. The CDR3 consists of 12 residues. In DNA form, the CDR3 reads TGCGCCAGCAGTCCCTCCTCCTACGAGCAGTACTTC. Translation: CASSPSSYEQYF.

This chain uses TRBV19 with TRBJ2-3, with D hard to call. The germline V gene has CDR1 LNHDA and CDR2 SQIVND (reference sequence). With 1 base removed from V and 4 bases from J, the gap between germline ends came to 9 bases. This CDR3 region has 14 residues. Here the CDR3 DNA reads TGTGCCAGTAGTATAGGTGACGGGCCAGATACGCAGTATTTT. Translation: CASSIGDGPDTQYF.

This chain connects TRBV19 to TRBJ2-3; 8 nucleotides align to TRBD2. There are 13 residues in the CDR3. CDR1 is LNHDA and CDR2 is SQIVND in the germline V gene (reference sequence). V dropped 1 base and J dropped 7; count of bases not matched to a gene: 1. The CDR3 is CASSIGSGNTQYF. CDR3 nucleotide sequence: TGTGCCAGTAGTATAGGTAGCGGGAATACGCAGTATTTT. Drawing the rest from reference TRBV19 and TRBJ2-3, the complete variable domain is DGGITQSPKYLFRKEGQNVTLSCEQNLNHDAMYWYRQDPGQGLRLIYYSQIVNDFQKGDIAEGYSVSREKKESFPLTVTSAQKNPTAFYLCASSIGSGNTQYFGPGTRLTVL.

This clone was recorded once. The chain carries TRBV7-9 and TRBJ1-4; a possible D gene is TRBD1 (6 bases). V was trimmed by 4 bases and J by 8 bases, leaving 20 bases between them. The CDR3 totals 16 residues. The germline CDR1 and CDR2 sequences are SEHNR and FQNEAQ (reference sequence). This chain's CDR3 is CASSSPRGGAEEKLFF. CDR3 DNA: TGTGCCAGCAGCTCCCCAAGGGGGGGGGCCGAAGAAAAACTGTTTTTT.

CDR3 bases: TGTGCCAGCAGTTTCTACGGGAGGCACAATGAGCAGTTCTTC. It yields the protein CASSFYGRHNEQFF. The V gene is TRBV27, the J gene TRBJ2-1; TRBD2 agrees at 7 bases. The CDR3 loop spans 14 amino acids. J lost 5 bases, V lost 3 bases, and 4 bases had no gene match. Germline V gives CDR1 MNHEY, CDR2 SMNVEV (reference sequence).

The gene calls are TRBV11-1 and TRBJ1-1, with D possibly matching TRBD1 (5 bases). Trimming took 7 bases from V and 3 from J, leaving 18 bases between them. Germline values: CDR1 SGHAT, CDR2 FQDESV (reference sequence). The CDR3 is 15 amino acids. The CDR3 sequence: CASTPREGYDTEAFF. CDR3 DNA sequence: TGTGCCAGCACCCCTCGAGAGGGGTACGACACTGAAGCTTTCTTT.

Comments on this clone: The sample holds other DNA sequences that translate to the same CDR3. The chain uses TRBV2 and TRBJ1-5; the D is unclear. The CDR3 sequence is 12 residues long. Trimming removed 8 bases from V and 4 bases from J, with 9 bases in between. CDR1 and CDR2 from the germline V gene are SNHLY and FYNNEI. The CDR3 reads CASSGSNQPQHF. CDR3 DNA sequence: TGTGCCAGCTCCGGGTCAAATCAGCCCCAGCATTTT.

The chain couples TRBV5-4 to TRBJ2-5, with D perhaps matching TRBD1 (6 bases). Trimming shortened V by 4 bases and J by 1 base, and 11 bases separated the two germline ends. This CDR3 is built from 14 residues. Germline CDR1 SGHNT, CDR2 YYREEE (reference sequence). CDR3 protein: CASSIGQLQETQYF. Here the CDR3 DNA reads TGTGCCAGCAGCATTGGACAGCTCCAAGAGACCCAGTACTTC.

The CDR3 nucleotides read TGCGCCAGCAGCAGCCACAGGGGCGATGAGCAGTTCTTC. Protein product: CASSSHRGDEQFF. The V call is TRBV5-1, the J call TRBJ2-1; TRBD1 matches 7 bases. Germline CDR1 SGHRS, CDR2 YFSETQ. The CDR3 has 13 amino acids. The J segment lost 8 bases and the V segment lost 4 bases, leaving 6 bases of the junction unmatched.

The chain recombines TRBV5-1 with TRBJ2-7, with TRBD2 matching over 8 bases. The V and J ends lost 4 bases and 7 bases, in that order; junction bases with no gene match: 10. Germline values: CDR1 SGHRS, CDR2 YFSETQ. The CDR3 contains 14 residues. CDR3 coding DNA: TGCGCCAGCAGCATGCGGGAGGACTTCGGGGAGCAGTACTTC. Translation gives CASSMREDFGEQYF.

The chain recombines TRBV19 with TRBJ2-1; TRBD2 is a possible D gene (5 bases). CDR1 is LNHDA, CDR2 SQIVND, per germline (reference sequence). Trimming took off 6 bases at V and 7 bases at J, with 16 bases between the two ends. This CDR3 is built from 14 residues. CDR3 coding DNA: TGTGCCAGTAGGGAGGATGATCGTGAAAATGAGCAGTTCTTC. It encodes CASREDDRENEQFF.

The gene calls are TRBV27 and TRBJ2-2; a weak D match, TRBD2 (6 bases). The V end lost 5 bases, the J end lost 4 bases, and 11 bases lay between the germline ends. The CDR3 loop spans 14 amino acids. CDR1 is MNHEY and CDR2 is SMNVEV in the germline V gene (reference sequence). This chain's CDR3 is CASSPSSVTGELFF. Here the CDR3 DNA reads TGTGCCAGCAGTCCATCTAGCGTCACCGGGGAGCTGTTTTTT.

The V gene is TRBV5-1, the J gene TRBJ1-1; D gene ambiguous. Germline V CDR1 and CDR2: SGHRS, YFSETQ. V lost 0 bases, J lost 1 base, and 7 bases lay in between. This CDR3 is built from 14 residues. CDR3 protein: CASSLDSANTEAFF. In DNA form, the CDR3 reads TGCGCCAGCAGCTTGGATAGCGCGAACACTGAAGCTTTCTTT.

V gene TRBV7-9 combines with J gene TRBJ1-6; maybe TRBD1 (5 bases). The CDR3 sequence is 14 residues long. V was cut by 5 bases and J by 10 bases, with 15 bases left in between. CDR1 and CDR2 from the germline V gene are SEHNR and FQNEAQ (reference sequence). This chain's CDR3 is CASSRDGGSSPLHF. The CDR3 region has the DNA TGTGCCAGCAGCCGGGATGGGGGGAGCTCACCCCTCCACTTT.

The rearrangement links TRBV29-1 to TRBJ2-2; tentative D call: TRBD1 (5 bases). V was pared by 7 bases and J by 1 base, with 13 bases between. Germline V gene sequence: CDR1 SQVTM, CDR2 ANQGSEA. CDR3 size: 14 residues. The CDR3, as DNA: TGCAGCGGGGTCGACAGCCTGAACACCGGGGAGCTGTTTTTT. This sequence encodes CSGVDSLNTGELFF.

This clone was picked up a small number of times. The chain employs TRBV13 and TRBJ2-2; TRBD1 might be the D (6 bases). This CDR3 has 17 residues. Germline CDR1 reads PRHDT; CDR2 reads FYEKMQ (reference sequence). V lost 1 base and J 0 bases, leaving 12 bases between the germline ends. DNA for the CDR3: TGTGCCAGCAGCTTAGCCGAACAGGGAGCGAACACCGGGGAGCTGTTTTTT. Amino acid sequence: CASSLAEQGANTGELFF.

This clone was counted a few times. The DNA for the CDR3 is TGTGCCAGCAGTTACTCGAACGGGGCGGCGAAGCCCCAGCATTTT. It encodes CASSYSNGAAKPQHF. The chain uses TRBV6-6 and TRBJ1-5, with TRBD1 as a possible D gene (5 bases). Deletions cut 0 bases from V and 8 bases from J, with 14 bases between. This CDR3 has 15 amino acids. Germline lookup yields CDR1 MNHNY and CDR2 SVGAGI (reference sequence).

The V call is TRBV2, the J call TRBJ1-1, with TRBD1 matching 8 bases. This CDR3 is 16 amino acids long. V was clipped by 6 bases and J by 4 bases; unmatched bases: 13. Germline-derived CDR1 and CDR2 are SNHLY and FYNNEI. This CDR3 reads CASRPDRGGSITEAFF. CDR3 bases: TGTGCCAGCAGACCCGACAGGGGAGGGTCGATCACTGAAGCTTTCTTT.

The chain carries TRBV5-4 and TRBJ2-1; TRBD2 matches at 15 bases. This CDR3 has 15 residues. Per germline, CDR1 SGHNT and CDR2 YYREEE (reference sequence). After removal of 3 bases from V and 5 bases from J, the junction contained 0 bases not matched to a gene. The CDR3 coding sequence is TGTGCCAGCAGCTGGACTAGCGGGGGGGACAATGAGCAGTTCTTC. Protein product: CASSWTSGGDNEQFF.

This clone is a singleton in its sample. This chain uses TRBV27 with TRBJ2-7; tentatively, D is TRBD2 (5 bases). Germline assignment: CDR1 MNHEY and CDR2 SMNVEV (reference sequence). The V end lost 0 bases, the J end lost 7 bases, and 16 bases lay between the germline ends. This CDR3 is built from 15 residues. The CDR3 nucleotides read TGTGCCAGCAGTTTATCAGCACATGGACTTTTAGAGCAGTACTTC. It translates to CASSLSAHGLLEQYF.

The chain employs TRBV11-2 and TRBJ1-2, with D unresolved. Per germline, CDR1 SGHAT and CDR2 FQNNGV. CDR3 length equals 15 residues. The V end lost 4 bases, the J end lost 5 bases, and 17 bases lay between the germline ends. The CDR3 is CASSSDDYLGYGYTF. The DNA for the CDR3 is TGTGCCAGCAGCTCCGACGACTACCTGGGGTATGGCTACACCTTC. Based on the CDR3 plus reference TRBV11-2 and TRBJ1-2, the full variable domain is EAGVAQSPRYKIIEKRQSVAFWCNPISGHATLYWYQQILGQGPKLLIQFQNNGVVDDSQLPKDRFSAERLKGVDSTLKIQPAKLEDSAVYLCASSSDDYLGYGYTFGSGTRLTVV.

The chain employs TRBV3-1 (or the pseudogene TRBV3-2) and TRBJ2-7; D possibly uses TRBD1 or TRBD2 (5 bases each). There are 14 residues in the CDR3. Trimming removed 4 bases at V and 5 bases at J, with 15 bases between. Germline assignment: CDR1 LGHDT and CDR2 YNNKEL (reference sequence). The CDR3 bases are TGTGCCAGCAGCCCGGGACCCCGCGCCCACGAGCAGTACTTC. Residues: CASSPGPRAHEQYF.

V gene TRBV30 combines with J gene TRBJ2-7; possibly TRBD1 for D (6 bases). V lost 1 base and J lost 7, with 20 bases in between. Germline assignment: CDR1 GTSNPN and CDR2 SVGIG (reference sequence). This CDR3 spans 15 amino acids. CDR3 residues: CAWSGSGAPEREQYF. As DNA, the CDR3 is TGTGCCTGGAGTGGATCAGGGGCACCCGAGCGGGAGCAGTACTTC.

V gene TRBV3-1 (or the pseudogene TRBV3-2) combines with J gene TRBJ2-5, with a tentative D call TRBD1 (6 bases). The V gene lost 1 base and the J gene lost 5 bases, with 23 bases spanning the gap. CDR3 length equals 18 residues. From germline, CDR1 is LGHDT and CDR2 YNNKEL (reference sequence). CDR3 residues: CASSQVSPTRGMGETQYF. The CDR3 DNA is TGTGCCAGCAGCCAAGTAAGCCCCACGAGGGGGATGGGGGAGACCCAGTACTTC.

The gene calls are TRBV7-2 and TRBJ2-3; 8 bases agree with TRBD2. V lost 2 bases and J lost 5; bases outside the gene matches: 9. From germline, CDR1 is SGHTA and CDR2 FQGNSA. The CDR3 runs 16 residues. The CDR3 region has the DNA TGTGCCAGCAGCTTACCAGCGGGAGTGGGGGAAGATACGCAGTATTTT. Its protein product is CASSLPAGVGEDTQYF.

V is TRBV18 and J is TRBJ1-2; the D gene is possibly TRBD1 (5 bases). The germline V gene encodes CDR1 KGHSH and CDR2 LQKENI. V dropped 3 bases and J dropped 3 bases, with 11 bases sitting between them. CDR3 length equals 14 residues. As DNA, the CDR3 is TGTGCCAGCTCACCGGGGGAATCAGACTATGGCTACACCTTC. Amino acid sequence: CASSPGESDYGYTF.